This passage covers 30 T cell receptor beta chains from one sample sequenced in a study of cytomegalovirus exposure and HLA in healthy donors. PCR was performed using 60 Vbeta and 13 Jbeta primers. Sequencing was performed with immunoSEQ multiplex PCR; in TCRdb, only in-frame clones are kept and a portion is missing. The sample consists of about 150,000 clones, 76% of them appearing once. Sample: PBMCs. The receptors were gathered from a female donor in good health and CMV-seropositive.

The V and J genes are TRBV29-1 and TRBJ2-1, with 11 positions matching TRBD2. CDR1 and CDR2 from the germline V gene are SQVTM and ANQGSEA. After removal of 6 bases from V and 8 bases from J, the junction contained 6 bases not matched to a gene. This CDR3 is 13 amino acids long. The CDR3 reads CSVTSGTWDEQFF. DNA for the CDR3: TGCAGCGTGACTAGCGGGACATGGGATGAGCAGTTCTTC.

J is TRBJ2-1 and V is TRBV6-4; D call uncertain. V lost 2 bases and J 0 bases, leaving 8 bases between the germline ends. This CDR3 is built from 15 residues. The germline gives CDR1 MRHNA, CDR2 SNTAGT. CDR3 coding DNA: TGTGCCAGCAGTGACGGCTCTGCCTCCTACAATGAGCAGTTCTTC. It translates to CASSDGSASYNEQFF.

J is TRBJ2-3 and V is TRBV5-6; no firm D call. This CDR3 region has 14 residues. The V end was cut by 4 bases, the J end by 1 base, with 10 bases between. Germline CDR1 reads SGHDT; CDR2 reads YYEEEE. CDR3 protein: CASSTRVGTDTQYF. As DNA, the CDR3 is TGTGCCAGCAGCACGCGCGTGGGCACAGATACGCAGTATTTT.

This clone has more than one count but fewer than ten. The CDR3 loop reads CASSARLLVTGSYEQYF. The CDR3 nucleotides are TGTGCCAGCAGCGCTAGGCTACTCGTGACAGGGAGCTACGAGCAGTACTTC. This rearrangement joins TRBV13 to TRBJ2-7; 7 nucleotides match TRBD1. With 5 bases clipped from V and 3 bases from J, the junction kept 16 bases outside the gene matches. Germline V gene sequence: CDR1 PRHDT, CDR2 FYEKMQ (reference sequence). This CDR3 has 17 residues.

The chain is built from TRBV7-6 and TRBJ1-3; D not resolved. The CDR3 is made up of 15 amino acids. The germline V and J ends were trimmed by 3 bases and 1 base, with 10 bases remaining between them. The germline gives CDR1 SGHVS, CDR2 FNYEAQ. DNA for the CDR3: TGTGCCAGCAGCTTTGGAGCGAATTCTGGAAACACCATATATTTT. Its translation: CASSFGANSGNTIYF.

This clone was counted a few times. The chain recombines TRBV5-6 with TRBJ1-5; TRBD1 matches at 7 bases. V shed 3 bases, J shed 3 bases, and the junction held 9 bases outside the gene matches. CDR3 length equals 16 residues. CDR1 is SGHDT and CDR2 is YYEEEE in the germline V gene. The CDR3 region is CASSWQGGRSNQPQHF. The CDR3 DNA reads TGTGCCAGCAGCTGGCAGGGGGGCCGGTCCAATCAGCCCCAGCATTTT.

V usage is TRBV6-5 and J usage is TRBJ1-1; D not certain. The CDR3 spans 16 residues. V was clipped by 0 bases and J by 2 bases, with 13 bases between them. The germline CDR1 and CDR2 sequences are MNHEY and SVGAGI. CDR3 loop: CASSYSTPGINTEAFF. As DNA, the CDR3 is TGTGCCAGCAGTTACTCGACACCCGGGATAAACACTGAAGCTTTCTTT.

The V and J genes are TRBV5-6 and TRBJ2-2; D gene unclear. The CDR3 is 15 residues long. The V gene's germline CDR1 is SGHDT and CDR2 YYEEEE. V lost 0 bases, J lost 4 bases, and 10 bases lay in between. The CDR3 here is CASSLASVSTGELFF. CDR3 nucleotides: TGTGCCAGCAGCTTGGCATCGGTTAGCACCGGGGAGCTGTTTTTT.

The chain recombines TRBV11-1 with TRBJ2-7; TRBD1 aligns across 9 bases. V trimming: 3 bases; J trimming: 5 bases; junction bases outside the gene matches: 5. CDR3 size: 14 residues. Germline lookup yields CDR1 SGHAT and CDR2 FQDESV (reference sequence). DNA for the CDR3: TGTGCCAGCAGCTTTTCGACAGGGGGGGACGAGCAGTACTTC. Encoded protein: CASSFSTGGDEQYF.

This rearrangement joins TRBV30 to TRBJ1-4, with a weak D call TRBD1 (5 bases). This CDR3 spans 14 amino acids. Between the trimmed V and J ends, which lost 1 base and 5 bases, there was a span of 11 bases. CDR1 and CDR2 (germline): GTSNPN, SVGIG (reference sequence). Written as DNA, the CDR3 is TGTGCCTGGAGTGCCTCTGCAGGGAATGAAAAACTGTTTTTT. It specifies CAWSASAGNEKLFF.

V is TRBV7-2 and J is TRBJ2-2; 9 bases line up with TRBD2. Germline V CDR1 and CDR2: SGHTA, FQGNSA. There are 16 residues in the CDR3. Trimming removed 5 bases from V and 4 bases from J; junction bases left unmatched: 8. CDR3 DNA sequence: TGTGCCAGCAGCATAAAAGCGGGAGGCCTCACCGGGGAGCTGTTTTTT. Translating it yields CASSIKAGGLTGELFF.

The gene calls are TRBV6-5 and TRBJ2-7, with D tentatively TRBD1 (6 bases). The CDR3 length is 14 residues. In germline, CDR1 is MNHEY, CDR2 SVGAGI. Deletions cut 3 bases from V and 6 bases from J, with 15 bases between. CDR3: CASSYNPLGGEQYF. In DNA, the CDR3 is TGTGCCAGCAGTTATAATCCCCTAGGGGGCGAGCAGTACTTC.

This clone was detected once. The J gene is TRBJ2-1, the V gene TRBV9; 10 nucleotides match TRBD2. Germline V gene lookup returns CDR1 SGDLS and CDR2 YYNGEE. The CDR3 runs to 16 residues. V shed 0 bases, J shed 7 bases, and the junction held 7 bases outside the gene matches. The CDR3 loop reads CASSVDVAGGGNEQFF. In nucleotides, the CDR3 is TGTGCCAGCAGCGTAGACGTAGCGGGAGGAGGGAATGAGCAGTTCTTC.

A single count supports this clone. The chain employs TRBV19 and TRBJ1-5; TRBD1 agrees at 8 bases. Germline V gives CDR1 LNHDA, CDR2 SQIVND (reference sequence). Trimming at V came to 6 bases and at J to 3 bases, leaving 1 base not matched to a gene. The CDR3 has 13 amino acids. CDR3 loop: CASRDRDNQPQHF. The DNA of the CDR3 is TGTGCCAGTAGGGACAGGGACAATCAGCCCCAGCATTTT. Supplemented by reference TRBV19 and TRBJ1-5, the full variable domain reads DGGITQSPKYLFRKEGQNVTLSCEQNLNHDAMYWYRQDPGQGLRLIYYSQIVNDFQKGDIAEGYSVSREKKESFPLTVTSAQKNPTAFYLCASRDRDNQPQHFGDGTRLSIL.

This sequence joins TRBV30 and TRBJ1-2; 8 bases fit TRBD1. CDR3 size: 14 residues. V shed 4 bases and J 4 bases; nucleotides not matched to a gene: 8. Germline loops: CDR1 GTSNPN, CDR2 SVGIG (reference sequence). Written as DNA, the CDR3 is TGTGCCTGGACCCCGGACAGGGTGGTCTATGGCTACACCTTC. Translation: CAWTPDRVVYGYTF.

This chain links TRBV7-2 with TRBJ1-2; D might be TRBD1 (6 bases). Germline loops: CDR1 SGHTA, CDR2 FQGNSA. V was cut by 0 bases and J by 8 bases, with 16 bases left in between. CDR3 size: 15 residues. The DNA for the CDR3 is TGTGCCAGCAGCTTAGCTAATCCACAGGGCGCGGGCTACACCTTC. Amino acid sequence: CASSLANPQGAGYTF. The full variable domain, its missing parts supplied by reference TRBV7-2 and TRBJ1-2, is GAGVSQSPSNKVTEKGKDVELRCDPISGHTALYWYRQSLGQGLEFLIYFQGNSAPDKSGLPSDRFSAERTGGSVSTLTIQRTQQEDSAVYLCASSLANPQGAGYTFGSGTRLTVV.

The V gene is TRBV28, the J gene TRBJ2-7; 7 nucleotides line up with TRBD1. CDR3 length equals 14 residues. Germline CDR1 MDHEN, CDR2 SYDVKM. V gave up 7 bases and J gave up 2 bases; unmatched junction bases: 8. The CDR3 nucleotides are TGTGCCAGCATTCCAGGGGGACGGACCTACGAGCAGTACTTC. Its translation is CASIPGGRTYEQYF. Supplemented by reference TRBV28 and TRBJ2-7, the full variable domain reads DVKVTQSSRYLVKRTGEKVFLECVQDMDHENMFWYRQDPGLGLRLIYFSYDVKMKEKGDIPEGYSVSREKKERFSLILESASTNQTSMYLCASIPGGRTYEQYFGPGTRLTVT.

This CDR3 is CASSLAPGGALNTEAFF. CDR3 nucleotides: TGTGCCAGCAGCTTGGCCCCAGGGGGCGCGTTGAACACTGAAGCTTTCTTT. This chain connects TRBV5-5 to TRBJ1-1, with 8 bases identical to TRBD1. The CDR3 spans 17 residues. Losses at the gene ends were 0 bases for V and 0 bases for J; bases not matched to a gene: 7. CDR1 is SGHKS and CDR2 is YYEKEE in the germline V gene (reference sequence). Together with reference TRBV5-5 and TRBJ1-1, the CDR3 gives the full variable domain: DAGVTQSPTHLIKTRGQQVTLRCSPISGHKSVSWYQQVLGQGPQFIFQYYEKEERGRGNFPDRFSARQFPNYSSELNVNALLLGDSALYLCASSLAPGGALNTEAFFGQGTRLTVV.

Only a few counts were recorded for this clone. V usage is TRBV5-5 and J usage is TRBJ2-3; D ambiguous. V lost 4 bases, J lost 4 bases, and 7 bases lay in between. CDR1 and CDR2 (germline): SGHKS, YYEKEE (reference sequence). The CDR3 loop spans 12 amino acids. The DNA for the CDR3 is TGTGCCAGCAGCCTCCCCCCAGATACGCAGTATTTT. It specifies CASSLPPDTQYF.

The chain uses TRBV5-4 and TRBJ2-2; TRBD2 matches 7 bases. V shed 7 bases, J shed 3 bases, and the junction held 9 bases outside the gene matches. The CDR3 has 15 amino acids. Germline assignment: CDR1 SGHNT and CDR2 YYREEE (reference sequence). CDR3 sequence (DNA): TGTGCCAGCCGAACTAGCGAGAGAGACACCGGGGAGCTGTTTTTT. Translated: CASRTSERDTGELFF.

V and J are TRBV5-1 and TRBJ1-2; 7 bases are shared with TRBD1. Germline CDR1 is SGHRS and CDR2 is YFSETQ. After removal of 7 bases from V and 5 bases from J, the junction contained 14 bases not matched to a gene. CDR3 length equals 15 residues. The CDR3 DNA is TGCGCCAGCGGAACAACAGGGGAGAGGGGATATGGCTACACCTTC. It yields the protein CASGTTGERGYGYTF.

The V and J genes are TRBV7-3 and TRBJ2-3; weak D call: TRBD2 (6 bases). The CDR3 is 15 residues long. V was shortened by 5 bases and J by 2 bases, with 14 bases between the two germline ends. Germline V gene data show CDR1 as SGHTA and CDR2 as FQGTGA. CDR3 region: CASSEGAGNTDTQYF. In DNA, the CDR3 is TGTGCCAGCAGCGAAGGGGCGGGAAACACAGATACGCAGTATTTT.

The genes are TRBV27 and TRBJ2-7; 11 bases agree with TRBD1. The CDR3 spans 15 residues. V was pared by 5 bases and J by 3 bases, with 6 bases of the junction left unmatched. CDR1 MNHEY and CDR2 SMNVEV come from the germline V gene (reference sequence). This CDR3 reads CASSNGQGAFYEQYF. The CDR3 DNA follows: TGTGCCAGCAGTAATGGACAGGGGGCGTTCTACGAGCAGTACTTC.

This clone came up once. This chain links TRBV7-6 with TRBJ1-4; D might be TRBD1 (5 bases). CDR1 and CDR2 (germline): SGHVS, FNYEAQ. There are 15 residues in the CDR3. With 5 bases removed from V and 5 bases from J, the gap between germline ends came to 15 bases. For the CDR3, the DNA is TGTGCCAGCAGCCCAGATGGGGGGATGAATGAAAAACTGTTTTTT. The encoded protein is CASSPDGGMNEKLFF.

The chain links TRBV18 to TRBJ2-3, with 7 nucleotides matching TRBD1. Germline V gene data show CDR1 as KGHSH and CDR2 as LQKENI. The junction had 7 bases not matched to a gene; V was cut back by 4 bases and J by 0 bases. The length of the CDR3 is 16 residues. CDR3 sequence reads: CASSQGDSPSTDTQYF. In DNA form, the CDR3 reads TGTGCCAGCTCACAAGGGGACAGTCCTAGCACAGATACGCAGTATTTT. Full variable domain (remainder filled in from reference TRBV18 and TRBJ2-3): NAGVMQNPRHLVRRRGQEARLRCSPMKGHSHVYWYRQLPEEGLKFMVYLQKENIIDESGMPKERFSAEFPKEGPSILRIQQVVRGDSAAYFCASSQGDSPSTDTQYFGPGTRLTVL.

This clone has only one observation. The gene calls are TRBV10-2 and TRBJ2-3, with 16 nucleotides matching TRBD2. The CDR3 is 15 residues long. Looked up from germline, CDR1 is WSHSY and CDR2 is SAAADI. Unmatched junction bases numbered 9, after V lost 5 bases and J lost 13 bases. The CDR3 DNA reads TGCGCCAGCAGTTCCGGGACTAGCGGGGGGGCTGTCGAGTATTTT. Amino acid sequence: CASSSGTSGGAVEYF.

This chain connects TRBV2 to TRBJ2-1; 8 bases are shared with TRBD2. The CDR3 contains 15 residues. J was trimmed by 9 bases and V by 4 bases; bases with no gene match: 11. Germline V CDR1 and CDR2: SNHLY, FYNNEI. CDR3 sequence reads: CASSGVAGFALEQFF. The CDR3 bases are TGTGCCAGCAGTGGGGTAGCGGGGTTCGCACTTGAGCAGTTCTTC.

The chain joins TRBV5-1 to TRBJ1-1; tentative D call: TRBD1 (5 bases). With 0 bases removed from V and 4 bases from J, the gap between germline ends came to 13 bases. Germline V gene lookup returns CDR1 SGHRS and CDR2 YFSETQ. The CDR3 sequence is 15 residues long. This chain's CDR3 is CASSLGRGMGTEAFF. The CDR3 DNA sequence: TGCGCCAGCAGCTTGGGGAGGGGTATGGGCACTGAAGCTTTCTTT.

The rearrangement joins TRBV5-6 to TRBJ2-4, with 7 nucleotides matching TRBD2. There are 14 residues in the CDR3. Germline values: CDR1 SGHDT, CDR2 YYEEEE. Losses at the gene ends were 5 bases for V and 6 bases for J; bases not matched to a gene: 8. CDR3 coding DNA: TGTGCCAGCAGTCACACTAGCGACCCAAACATTCAGTACTTC. Translated, it gives CASSHTSDPNIQYF.

The chain combines TRBV5-1 with TRBJ2-2, with TRBD1 matching 7 bases. The germline gives CDR1 SGHRS, CDR2 YFSETQ. Germline trimming cut 4 bases from V and 0 bases from J; bases unmatched to any gene: 6. CDR3 length equals 16 residues. The DNA for the CDR3 is TGCGCCAGCAGCGGACAGGACGGAACGAACACCGGGGAGCTGTTTTTT. This translates into CASSGQDGTNTGELFF.